Below are 27 T cell receptor beta chains sequenced from a single sample in a study of response to subunit inactivated influenza vaccine. TCRdb analysed the RT-PCR reads with MiXCR anew, one entry per CDR3 protein. The table has around 570,000 distinct CDR3 sequences, about 11% seen once. Separately, the same data were catalogued under a study of T cells expressing NK-cell markers. That work adds: TCR beta cDNA was generated via 5'RACE template switching incorporating UMIs.

Here the sequenced sample was PBMCs from blood, taken on the day of vaccination. The receptor set was obtained from a man over 45 who received an inactivated influenza vaccine.

This clonotype was counted ten times or more. The chain combines TRBV7-2 with TRBJ2-1; D is unclear. Per the germline V gene, CDR1 is SGHTA and CDR2 is FQGNSA. CDR3 length equals 13 residues. V was trimmed by 2 bases and J by 7 bases, leaving 9 bases between them. For the CDR3, the DNA is TGTGCCAGCAGCTTACCTAGTTTGAATGAGCAGTTCTTC. Residues: CASSLPSLNEQFF.

The CDR3 here is CASSLATGFADTQYF. CDR3 nucleotides: TGCGCCAGCAGCTTGGCGACAGGGTTTGCAGATACGCAGTATTTT. The V and J genes are TRBV5-1 and TRBJ2-3, with 7 positions matching TRBD1. Germline loops: CDR1 SGHRS, CDR2 YFSETQ. This CDR3 is built from 15 residues. V gave up 0 bases and J gave up 4 bases; unmatched junction bases: 5.

In this sample, this clonotype turned up many times. The V gene is TRBV5-1, the J gene TRBJ2-5, with TRBD1 matching 8 bases. V gave up 2 bases and J gave up 5 bases; unmatched junction bases: 5. Germline V CDR1 and CDR2: SGHRS, YFSETQ. The CDR3 spans 14 residues. CDR3 nucleotide sequence: TGCGCCAGCAGCTTACCAGGGGGCACGGAGACCCAGTACTTC. Amino acids: CASSLPGGTETQYF.

The gene calls are TRBV5-6 and TRBJ1-3; D gene ambiguous. The CDR3 runs to 14 residues. Germline CDR1 reads SGHDT; CDR2 reads YYEEEE. V was clipped by 1 base and J by 2 bases, with 7 bases between them. The chain's CDR3 is CASSLRVAGNTIYF. The CDR3 nucleotides are TGTGCCAGCAGCTTGCGGGTGGCTGGAAACACCATATATTTT.

CDR3 sequence: CASSLKRQIRNEQFF. In nucleotides, the CDR3 is TGTGCCAGCAGCTTGAAGCGACAGATTCGCAATGAGCAGTTCTTC. The rearrangement joins TRBV7-9 to TRBJ2-1; weak D call: TRBD1 (5 bases). V shed 3 bases and J shed 6 bases, with 15 bases lying between them. CDR1 SEHNR and CDR2 FQNEAQ come from the germline V gene (reference sequence). This CDR3 contains 15 residues.

A few counts support this clonotype. This chain connects TRBV20-1 to TRBJ2-5; D is unclear. Germline V gene data show CDR1 as DFQATT and CDR2 as SNEGSKA (reference sequence). The CDR3 extends over 13 amino acids. Trimming removed 1 base at V and 0 bases at J, with 6 bases between. The CDR3 DNA sequence: TGCAGTGCTAGAGCGATGTACCAAGAGACCCAGTACTTC. The encoded protein is CSARAMYQETQYF.

This clonotype has a handful of counts. The CDR3 DNA sequence: TGTGCCAGCAGTTATTGGACAGTGAACACTGAAGCTTTCTTT. Its translation is CASSYWTVNTEAFF. The rearrangement joins TRBV6-2 or TRBV6-3 to TRBJ1-1, with D possibly being TRBD1 (6 bases). V shed 3 bases and J shed 0 bases, with 8 bases lying between them. In germline, CDR1 is MNHEY, CDR2 SVGEGT. The CDR3 is 14 amino acids.

The chain combines TRBV11-1 with TRBJ2-6; D possibly corresponds to TRBD2 (5 bases). V was cut by 5 bases and J by 3 bases, with 11 bases left in between. The CDR3 extends over 15 amino acids. Germline values: CDR1 SGHAT, CDR2 FQDESV (reference sequence). CDR3 loop: CASSTEGYGANVLTF. The CDR3 DNA reads TGTGCCAGCAGCACCGAGGGATATGGGGCCAACGTCCTGACTTTC.

The CDR3 spells CASSRQERTDTQYF. As DNA, the CDR3 is TGTGCCAGCAGTCGACAGGAACGCACAGATACGCAGTATTTT. The V call is TRBV12-3 or TRBV12-4, the J call TRBJ2-3, with D tentatively TRBD1 (6 bases). The germline V and J ends were trimmed by 5 bases and 1 base, with 10 bases remaining between them. The CDR3 is 14 residues long.

The rearrangement joins TRBV2 to TRBJ2-3; perhaps TRBD2 as D (6 bases). CDR3 length: 15 amino acids. The V end was cut by 6 bases, the J end by 0 bases, with 13 bases between. Germline V gene lookup returns CDR1 SNHLY and CDR2 FYNNEI. CDR3 coding DNA: TGTGCCAGCAGAACCTCCGGGACTAGCACAGATACGCAGTATTTT. The encoded protein is CASRTSGTSTDTQYF.

A few counts support this clonotype. The CDR3 is CASSPRDISYSPLHF. As DNA, the CDR3 is TGTGCCAGCAGCCCGCGGGACATCTCCTATTCACCCCTCCACTTT. The rearrangement joins TRBV25-1 to TRBJ1-6, with a possible D match to TRBD1 (6 bases). The CDR3 is made up of 15 amino acids. Germline V lookup: CDR1 MGHDK, CDR2 SYGVNS. Trimming took 6 bases from V and 8 from J, leaving 17 bases between them.

There are a few counts of this clonotype. The gene calls are TRBV7-8 and TRBJ2-3; D is possibly TRBD2 (5 bases). Germline V gene lookup returns CDR1 SGHVS and CDR2 FQNEAQ. Trimming cost V 6 bases and J 2 bases, with 18 bases left between them. This CDR3 contains 16 residues. Here the CDR3 DNA reads TGTGCCAGCAGGAGAAGATCGGCGGGTCTCACAGATACGCAGTATTTT. The encoded protein is CASRRRSAGLTDTQYF. Supplemented by reference TRBV7-8 and TRBJ2-3, the full variable domain reads GAGVSQSPRYKVAKRGQDVALRCDPISGHVSLFWYQQALGQGPEFLTYFQNEAQLDKSGLPSDRFFAERPEGSVSTLKIQRTQQEDSAVYLCASRRRSAGLTDTQYFGPGTRLTVL.

This clonotype appeared once. The rearrangement uses TRBV4-2 and TRBJ2-7; possibly TRBD1 for D (5 bases). This CDR3 is built from 15 residues. The V and J ends lost 2 bases and 5 bases respectively, with 16 bases between them. Germline CDR1 is LGHNA and CDR2 is YNFKEQ. CDR3 nucleotide sequence: TGTGCCAGCAGCCAACCCAGGGTGGAGTCCGACGAGCAGTACTTC. This sequence encodes CASSQPRVESDEQYF.

This clonotype turned up a few times. V is TRBV7-2 and J is TRBJ1-1; unclear D gene. Germline V gene sequence: CDR1 SGHTA, CDR2 FQGNSA. V lost 7 bases and J 1 base, leaving 16 bases between the germline ends. This CDR3 has 15 amino acids. CDR3 amino acids: CASTLSVGWNTEAFF. The CDR3, as DNA: TGTGCCAGCACCCTCAGCGTGGGGTGGAACACTGAAGCTTTCTTT.

The rearrangement joins TRBV7-2 to TRBJ2-6; 7 nucleotides match TRBD1. Germline CDR1 is SGHTA and CDR2 is FQGNSA. The CDR3 runs to 16 residues. Trimming cost V 6 bases and J 2 bases; bases outside gene matches: 7. In DNA, the CDR3 is TGTGCCAGCAGACAGGGGCCAAACCCTGGGGCCAACGTCCTGACTTTC. It codes for CASRQGPNPGANVLTF.

This clonotype was seen many times. V gene TRBV29-1 combines with J gene TRBJ2-1; 8 positions match TRBD1. CDR1 is SQVTM and CDR2 is ANQGSEA in the germline V gene. CDR3 length equals 13 residues. V shed 6 bases and J 12 bases; nucleotides not matched to a gene: 13. CDR3 amino acids: CSVPRAGGHTQFF. CDR3 DNA sequence: TGCAGCGTCCCCCGAGCAGGGGGCCATACGCAGTTCTTC.

In this sample, this clonotype turned up many times. The CDR3 bases are TGCAGTGCTAGAGGCCGATCTCAGGGGTACGAGCAGTACTTC. Translated, it gives CSARGRSQGYEQYF. The chain combines TRBV20-1 with TRBJ2-7; possibly TRBD1 for D (6 bases). Trimming cost V 1 base and J 4 bases, with 14 bases left between them. This CDR3 has 14 residues. The germline V gene encodes CDR1 DFQATT and CDR2 SNEGSKA (reference sequence).

The V call is TRBV2, the J call TRBJ1-4, with a possible D match to TRBD1 (5 bases). The CDR3 has 15 residues. The germline CDR1 and CDR2 sequences are SNHLY and FYNNEI. The ends were cut back, 6 bases at V and 8 bases at J, with 19 bases in the middle. The CDR3 region has the DNA TGTGCCAGCAGCCTAGACAGAGGGAGTGGCGAAAAACTGTTTTTT. Translation gives CASSLDRGSGEKLFF.

The table lists this clonotype with many counts. This chain joins TRBV9 and TRBJ2-1, with D hard to call. CDR1 is SGDLS, CDR2 YYNGEE, per germline. With 1 base removed from V and 0 bases from J, the gap between germline ends came to 14 bases. The CDR3 length is 17 residues. In DNA, the CDR3 is TGTGCCAGCAGCGTAAGGATGGGCGGATCCTCCTACAATGAGCAGTTCTTC. This encodes CASSVRMGGSSYNEQFF.

This clonotype came up a few times. The V gene is TRBV5-6, the J gene TRBJ2-3; D gene uncertain. The germline V and J ends were trimmed by 4 bases and 4 bases, with 19 bases remaining between them. This CDR3 is built from 16 residues. CDR1 and CDR2 (germline): SGHDT, YYEEEE. The chain's CDR3 is CASSIGFKGGADTQYF. The CDR3 nucleotides read TGTGCCAGCAGCATTGGTTTTAAGGGCGGAGCAGATACGCAGTATTTT.

This clonotype was counted a few times. The chain combines TRBV6-6 with TRBJ1-2, with D perhaps matching TRBD1 (5 bases). Between the trimmed V and J ends, which lost 8 bases and 5 bases, there was a span of 12 bases. This CDR3 has 12 residues. The germline gives CDR1 MNHNY, CDR2 SVGAGI (reference sequence). CDR3 DNA sequence: TGTGCCAGCGGTGGGACGGATTATGGCTACACCTTC. Protein sequence: CASGGTDYGYTF.

The J gene is TRBJ2-1, the V gene TRBV20-1, with D perhaps matching TRBD1 (5 bases). Looked up from germline, CDR1 is DFQATT and CDR2 is SNEGSKA (reference sequence). V lost 3 bases and J 6 bases, leaving 9 bases between the germline ends. The CDR3 spans 12 residues. CDR3 amino acids: CSASPDSNEQFF. CDR3 coding DNA: TGCAGTGCTAGTCCCGACAGCAATGAGCAGTTCTTC.

At least ten counts were recorded for this clonotype. This chain uses TRBV3-1 with TRBJ2-1; 8 bases are shared with TRBD2. Trimming at V came to 1 base and at J to 4 bases, leaving 9 bases not matched to a gene. This CDR3 contains 17 residues. Germline CDR1 is LGHDT and CDR2 is YNNKEL (reference sequence). DNA for the CDR3: TGTGCCAGCAGCCAAGTGGTTGGACTAGCAGGTTACAATGAGCAGTTCTTC. This translates into CASSQVVGLAGYNEQFF.

V usage is TRBV3-1 and J usage is TRBJ2-2; D not certain. The ends were cut back, 3 bases at V and 5 bases at J, with 10 bases in the middle. This CDR3 comprises 14 residues. Germline V CDR1 and CDR2: LGHDT, YNNKEL (reference sequence). This chain's CDR3 is CASSQESQTGELFF. The CDR3 nucleotides are TGTGCCAGCAGCCAGGAGAGCCAGACCGGGGAGCTGTTTTTT.

This clonotype was counted many times. The chain uses TRBV7-9 and TRBJ2-7, with D possibly TRBD1 on 5 matching bases. The CDR3 is made up of 15 amino acids. With 1 base removed from V and 4 bases from J, the gap between germline ends came to 14 bases. Per germline, CDR1 SEHNR and CDR2 FQNEAQ (reference sequence). The CDR3 DNA sequence: TGTGCCAGCAGCTTAGATGGACCTGACAGTTACGAGCAGTACTTC. This sequence encodes CASSLDGPDSYEQYF.

This clonotype occurred many times. The chain uses TRBV6-1 and TRBJ2-7, with 7 bases fitting TRBD2. In germline, CDR1 is MNHNS, CDR2 SASEGT. The CDR3 sequence is 13 residues long. Trimming took 6 bases from V and 4 from J; bases not matched to a gene: 6. DNA for the CDR3: TGTGCCAGCAGCCTCCTCGGGGGGTACGAGCAGTACTTC. The encoded protein is CASSLLGGYEQYF.

This clonotype showed up many times. V gene TRBV4-1 combines with J gene TRBJ2-7; D is unresolved. V was pared by 0 bases and J by 0 bases, with 9 bases between. The CDR3 spans 15 residues. In germline, CDR1 is MGHRA, CDR2 YSYEKL. The DNA of the CDR3 is TGCGCCAGCAGCCAAGATTCTGGGGACTCCTACGAGCAGTACTTC. It yields the protein CASSQDSGDSYEQYF.